This T cell receptor (beta chain) was recorded in a study of CD8 T cells in ankylosing spondylitis. General observations from the study: A subset of motif variants has previously been described in the synovial fluid and blood of reactive arthritis. Clones linked to disease, bearing a CD8+ phenotype, were relatively rare in peripheral blood. One TCR beta motif, made up of roughly 8 highly homologous variants, appeared characteristic of ankylosing spondylitis blood.

MiXCR, run by TCRdb on the 5' RACE reads, gives a single entry per CDR3 protein. The table includes some 140,000 distinct CDR3 sequences, 5.5% to 7.5% detected once. In its sample, this clonotype was seen many times. As yet, its antigen is unknown. Trimming removed 4 bases from V and 4 bases from J; junction bases left unmatched: 1. CDR3 size: 13 residues. Per the germline V gene, CDR1 is MNHNY and CDR2 is SVGAGI (reference sequence). Sequencing was done on a sample of blood, either unsorted or a sorted T cell fraction (not recorded which). This chain connects TRBV6-6 to TRBJ2-4, with 7 nucleotides matching TRBD1. This sequence originates from a female donor with ankylosing spondylitis or in good health (not recorded which). This chain's CDR3 is CASSWDSKNIQYF. The CDR3 DNA reads TGTGCCAGCAGTTGGGACAGTAAAAACATTCAGTACTTC.